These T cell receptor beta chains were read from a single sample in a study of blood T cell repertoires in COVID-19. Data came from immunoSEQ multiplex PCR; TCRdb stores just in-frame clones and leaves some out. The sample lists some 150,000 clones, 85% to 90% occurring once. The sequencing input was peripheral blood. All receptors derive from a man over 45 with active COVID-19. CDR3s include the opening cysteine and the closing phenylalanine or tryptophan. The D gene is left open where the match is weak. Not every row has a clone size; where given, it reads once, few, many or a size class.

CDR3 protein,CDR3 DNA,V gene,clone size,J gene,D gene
CASSRQYGYTF,TGTGCCAGCAGTAGACAGTATGGCTACACCTTC,TRBV3-1/TRBV3-2,-,TRBJ1-2,-
CASSRNPGQVYTF,TGTGCCAGCAGTCGAAATCCGGGACAGGTCTACACCTTC,TRBV6-5,-,TRBJ1-2,TRBD1
CASTPSRGHDEQFF,TGTGCCAGCACCCCAAGCAGGGGGCACGATGAGCAGTTCTTC,TRBV7-2,-,TRBJ2-1,TRBD1
CASSLDRGTQANSPLHF,TGTGCCAGCAGCTTGGACAGGGGGACCCAAGCCAATTCACCCCTCCACTTT,TRBV5-6,-,TRBJ1-6,TRBD1
CASSLGSRRGGYTF,TGTGCCAGCAGCTTAGGTAGCCGGAGGGGCGGCTACACCTTC,TRBV5-6,-,TRBJ1-2,-
CASSLSQSSQYF,TGTGCCAGCAGCTTGTCCCAGTCGTCGCAGTATTTT,TRBV5-5,-,TRBJ2-3,-
CASSPSGAEKLFF,TGTGCCAGCTCACCGTCGGGAGCAGAAAAACTGTTTTTT,TRBV18,few,TRBJ1-4,-
CASSFSGGQEAFF,TGTGCCAGCAGCTTTTCCGGGGGACAGGAAGCTTTCTTT,TRBV7-2,-,TRBJ1-1,TRBD1
CASSIDRGQGRYEQYF,TGTGCCAGTAGTATAGATCGGGGACAGGGGAGGTACGAGCAGTACTTC,TRBV19,-,TRBJ2-7,TRBD1
CASQKDRGGNQPQHF,TGTGCCTCCCAAAAGGACAGGGGGGGAAATCAGCCCCAGCATTTT,TRBV19,-,TRBJ1-5,TRBD1
CASSFGFLGRRNYGYTF,TGTGCCAGCAGCTTCGGTTTTTTAGGCAGGCGTAACTATGGCTACACCTTC,TRBV7-2,-,TRBJ1-2,-